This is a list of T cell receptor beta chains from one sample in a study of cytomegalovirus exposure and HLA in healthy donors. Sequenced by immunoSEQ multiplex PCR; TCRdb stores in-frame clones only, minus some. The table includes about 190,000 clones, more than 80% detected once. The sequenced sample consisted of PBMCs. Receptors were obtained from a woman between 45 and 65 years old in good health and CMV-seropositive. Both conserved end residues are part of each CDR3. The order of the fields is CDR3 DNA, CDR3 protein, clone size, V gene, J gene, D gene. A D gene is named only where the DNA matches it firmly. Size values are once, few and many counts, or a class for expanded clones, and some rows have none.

TGCAGCGTTGAACCCCTAGCGGGGGGGCTTCCAGATACGCAGTATTTT	CSVEPLAGGLPDTQYF	.	TRBV29-1	TRBJ2-3	TRBD2
TGTGCCAGCAGCAGATTAGCGGGGGGGATCACAGATACGCAGTATTTT	CASSRLAGGITDTQYF	.	TRBV11-3	TRBJ2-3	TRBD2
TGTGCCAGCAGAACCTCGGACAGGGGTGCGGAGCAGTACTTC	CASRTSDRGAEQYF	few	TRBV6-6	TRBJ2-7	TRBD1
TGTGCCAGCAGGTCGGCCGGCACAGGGATGGTCTACGAGCAGTACTTC	CASRSAGTGMVYEQYF	few	TRBV7-8	TRBJ2-7	.
TGCGCCAGCAGTGAGTCGACGCAGGGGGGAACTAATGAAAAACTGTTTTTT	CASSESTQGGTNEKLFF	.	TRBV10-2	TRBJ1-4	TRBD1
TGCAGCGTTGATGCGGGGAGCACAGATACGCAGTATTTT	CSVDAGSTDTQYF	.	TRBV29-1	TRBJ2-3	.
TGTGCCAGCAGCTTAGCGGGGTCCACCTACGAGCAGTACTTC	CASSLAGSTYEQYF	.	TRBV11-2	TRBJ2-7	.
TGTGCCAGCACAGCGGGAGTGGGCAGCGTAGATACGCAGTATTTT	CASTAGVGSVDTQYF	.	TRBV6-1	TRBJ2-3	TRBD2
TGTGCCAGCAGTTTTACACAGGGGGGGGGCACTGAAGCTTTCTTT	CASSFTQGGGTEAFF	.	TRBV28	TRBJ1-1	TRBD1
TGTGCCAGCACGGCAGGGCCCAACGTCCTGACTTTC	CASTAGPNVLTF	few	TRBV2	TRBJ2-6	.
TGTGCCAGCAGTGCTCGGACATCGAACACCGGGGAGCTGTTTTTT	CASSARTSNTGELFF	.	TRBV2	TRBJ2-2	.
TGTGCCAGCAGGTTACAAGACAGGAACACTGAAGCTTTCTTT	CASRLQDRNTEAFF	.	TRBV6-1	TRBJ1-1	.
TGTGCCAGCAGTTCCCTAGCGGGATACGAGCAGTACTTC	CASSSLAGYEQYF	.	TRBV6-6	TRBJ2-7	TRBD2
TGTGCCAGCAGCAAAGGAAAGCGGACCAGCTCCTACAATGAGCAGTTCTTC	CASSKGKRTSSYNEQFF	.	TRBV21-1	TRBJ2-1	.
TGTGCCAGCAGAACAGGGGGTAATAATTCACCCCTCCACTTT	CASRTGGNNSPLHF	.	TRBV28	TRBJ1-6	TRBD1
TGTGCCAGCCAGCGCAGGGGAGTCGACGAGCAGTACTTC	CASQRRGVDEQYF	.	TRBV21-1	TRBJ2-7	.
TGTGCCTGGAGTGTATGGGGGCTCGACTACGAGCAGTACTTC	CAWSVWGLDYEQYF	.	TRBV30	TRBJ2-7	.
TGTGCCAGCAGGTTGGGACAGGGGTGGTACGAGCAGTACTTC	CASRLGQGWYEQYF	.	TRBV6-6	TRBJ2-7	TRBD1
TGTGCCAGTAGTTCCAGGGATACGCAGTATTTT	CASSSRDTQYF	.	TRBV19	TRBJ2-3	.
TGTGCCAGCAGCTGGATAGCGGGGGACACAGATACGCAGTATTTT	CASSWIAGDTDTQYF	.	TRBV7-8	TRBJ2-3	TRBD2
TGTGCCAGCAGCGCAACAGGGGGTTGGACCGGGGAGCTGTTTTTT	CASSATGGWTGELFF	.	TRBV9	TRBJ2-2	TRBD1
TGTGCCAGCAGCTTGGTGTTGGTGGGGCCTGGAGATACGCAGTATTTT	CASSLVLVGPGDTQYF	once	TRBV5-4	TRBJ2-3	.
TGTGCCAGCAGCTTACCCCCAGGGGGATTCTATGGCTACACCTTC	CASSLPPGGFYGYTF	.	TRBV11-2	TRBJ1-2	TRBD1
TGCGCCAGCAGTTCTGACAGGATCAGCTATGGCTACACCTTC	CASSSDRISYGYTF	.	TRBV5-1	TRBJ1-2	.
TGCGCCAGCAGCCCGGAACCGGGTCCTCCTGATCCGACCCAGTACTTC	CASSPEPGPPDPTQYF	.	TRBV4-1	TRBJ2-5	.
TGTGCCAGCTTGGGGGGGGCTAGCACAGATACGCAGTATTTT	CASLGGASTDTQYF	.	TRBV7-9	TRBJ2-3	.
TGTGCCAGCAGTTTGGAGGGGGCGCGTCAGCCCCAGCATTTT	CASSLEGARQPQHF	.	TRBV27	TRBJ1-5	TRBD1
TGTGCCAGCTCACAGGGACAGAACACTGAAGCTTTCTTT	CASSQGQNTEAFF	.	TRBV18	TRBJ1-1	.
TGTGCCAGCGGTTACAAGCGAACAAGCTCCTACGAGCAGTACTTC	CASGYKRTSSYEQYF	.	TRBV6-6	TRBJ2-7	.
TGCGCCAGCAGCCAAATCTTAACTAGCACAGATACGCAGTATTTT	CASSQILTSTDTQYF	.	TRBV4-1	TRBJ2-3	.
TGTGCCAGCAGCACTAGACCAGACAGCACAGATACGCAGTATTTT	CASSTRPDSTDTQYF	once	TRBV7-9	TRBJ2-3	.
TGTGCCAGCAGCCAGAGGACCTGGACAGGGGCCAAAAACATTCAGTACTTC	CASSQRTWTGAKNIQYF	.	TRBV7-8	TRBJ2-4	TRBD1
TGTGCCAGCAGCAGAAGAGAGCGGGGGCCGCTGGGTGAGCAGTTCTTC	CASSRRERGPLGEQFF	.	TRBV14	TRBJ2-1	TRBD2
TGTGCCGGCAGTGTGGGAGAGTCTGAAGCTTTCTTT	CAGSVGESEAFF	.	TRBV6-6	TRBJ1-1	.
TGTGCCAGCCTCAGGGAAACTGAAGCTTTCTTT	CASLRETEAFF	few	TRBV6-5	TRBJ1-1	.
TGTGCCAGCAGCTCGACCGGGACAGGGGACACCGGGGAGCTGTTTTTT	CASSSTGTGDTGELFF	.	TRBV5-4	TRBJ2-2	TRBD1
TGCGCCAGCAGCCAACCCCCCGCAGATACGCAGTATTTT	CASSQPPADTQYF	.	TRBV4-3	TRBJ2-3	.
TGTGCCAGCAGCTCATTAGGAGGGGGCAACTCACCCCTCCACTTT	CASSSLGGGNSPLHF	.	TRBV7-2	TRBJ1-6	TRBD1
TGTGCCAGTAGTATAGCTGGACTTGGAAACACCATATATTTT	CASSIAGLGNTIYF	.	TRBV19	TRBJ1-3	.
TGTGCCATCAGTGCTGGGCTGATGAGCTCTGGAAACACCATATATTTT	CAISAGLMSSGNTIYF	.	TRBV10-3	TRBJ1-3	.
TGTGCCAGCAGCCAAGTCCCCCCAGGATACACTGAAGCTTTCTTT	CASSQVPPGYTEAFF	once	TRBV4-2	TRBJ1-1	.
TGTGCCAGCAGTTTCGCCCTCGGGACAGTGGGCGGCTACACCTTC	CASSFALGTVGGYTF	.	TRBV28	TRBJ1-2	TRBD1
TGTGCCAGCAGTAGGGGGGGCCGCGAGACCCAGTACTTC	CASSRGGRETQYF	.	TRBV7-8	TRBJ2-5	.
TGCGCCAGCAGCCAAGCGATCGCGGGACAGGGGGCTAACACAGATACGCAGTATTTT	CASSQAIAGQGANTDTQYF	.	TRBV4-1	TRBJ2-3	TRBD1